These 22 T cell receptor beta chains came from one sample sequenced in a study of identical twins. TCRdb independently ran MiXCR on the 5' RACE reads; one entry per CDR3 protein. The sample records 400,000 to 650,000 distinct CDR3 sequences, around 20% being singletons. The same data also contributed to another study, on T cells expressing NK-cell markers.

Sequencing was done on a sample of CD4+ T cells sorted from blood. The receptors here all came from a woman between 18 and 29 years old in good health.

This clonotype was recorded a few times. This chain uses TRBV7-9 with TRBJ1-4, with D hard to call. V gave up 1 base and J gave up 4 bases, with 10 bases separating them. Germline CDR1 is SEHNR and CDR2 is FQNEAQ (reference sequence). The CDR3 runs 15 residues. For the CDR3, the DNA is TGTGCCAGCAGCTTAGAGGGCAGACATAATGAAAAACTGTTTTTT. As protein: CASSLEGRHNEKLFF.

This clonotype occurred many times. The rearrangement links TRBV20-1 to TRBJ1-1; 11 bases are a match to TRBD1. The V segment lost 5 bases and the J segment 4 bases; nucleotides outside the gene matches: 6. Germline CDR1 DFQATT, CDR2 SNEGSKA (reference sequence). This CDR3 is built from 14 residues. The CDR3: CSAYTGTGGTEAFF. The CDR3 bases are TGCAGTGCTTACACCGGGACAGGGGGCACTGAAGCTTTCTTT.

V is TRBV3-1 and J is TRBJ2-3; D may correspond to TRBD1 or TRBD2 (6 bases each). The V gene lost 4 bases and the J gene lost 9 bases, with 20 bases spanning the gap. The CDR3 covers 15 residues. Germline V CDR1 and CDR2: LGHDT, YNNKEL (reference sequence). The CDR3 DNA reads as TGTGCCAGCAGCCTAGGGGGGCAGGCTGCGCGGACGCAGTATTTT. It specifies CASSLGGQAARTQYF.

This sequence joins TRBV20-1 and TRBJ2-5; the D gene is possibly TRBD2 (7 bases). Trimming cost V 6 bases and J 4 bases, with 21 bases left between them. Germline lookup yields CDR1 DFQATT and CDR2 SNEGSKA (reference sequence). The CDR3 length is 15 residues. The DNA of the CDR3 is TGCAGTGCCGCCGGGATCGGGGGGCGAGGAGAGACCCAGTACTTC. Amino acids: CSAAGIGGRGETQYF.

The J gene is TRBJ2-7, the V gene TRBV5-1; D remains ambiguous. Trimming shortened V by 0 bases and J by 5 bases, and 12 bases separated the two germline ends. The CDR3 is 14 amino acids. Germline values: CDR1 SGHRS, CDR2 YFSETQ. The DNA for the CDR3 is TGCGCCAGCAGCTTGGGGGGTAGCCGGAACGAGCAGTACTTC. It encodes CASSLGGSRNEQYF.

At least ten counts were recorded for this clonotype. The genes are TRBV4-2 and TRBJ1-1; D is unclear. The V gene lost 1 base and the J gene lost 0 bases, with 3 bases spanning the gap. There are 13 residues in the CDR3. The germline V gene encodes CDR1 LGHNA and CDR2 YNFKEQ. The CDR3: CASSQGMNTEAFF. The CDR3 DNA is TGTGCCAGCAGCCAAGGGATGAACACTGAAGCTTTCTTT.

This clonotype was observed a single time. V is TRBV6-1 and J is TRBJ2-7; D may be TRBD2 (6 bases). CDR3 length: 15 residues. CDR1 MNHNS and CDR2 SASEGT come from the germline V gene. Trimming took 5 bases from V and 3 from J, leaving 17 bases between them. The CDR3 spells CASSQRERLYYEQYF. CDR3 sequence (DNA): TGTGCCAGCAGTCAACGGGAGAGATTATACTACGAGCAGTACTTC.

The chain has TRBV7-2 and TRBJ2-4; D possibly matches TRBD1 or TRBD2 (5 bases each). Germline V CDR1 and CDR2: SGHTA, FQGNSA. This CDR3 spans 13 amino acids. Trimming took 3 bases from V and 8 from J, leaving 11 bases between them. CDR3 nucleotide sequence: TGTGCCAGCAGCTTCACAGGAGGAGACATTCAGTACTTC. This encodes CASSFTGGDIQYF.

The V and J genes are TRBV20-1 and TRBJ2-2; unclear D gene. This CDR3 region has 14 residues. The V end lost 0 bases, the J end lost 4 bases, and 9 bases lay between the germline ends. Germline assignment: CDR1 DFQATT and CDR2 SNEGSKA (reference sequence). The CDR3 here is CSAREGSGTGELFF. The CDR3 DNA reads TGCAGTGCTAGAGAGGGATCTGGCACCGGGGAGCTGTTTTTT.

This clonotype has only one observation. Here the CDR3 reads CASSGQDAQPQHF. CDR3 DNA sequence: TGTGCCAGCAGCGGACAGGATGCTCAGCCCCAGCATTTT. The chain combines TRBV2 with TRBJ1-5; 7 bases line up with TRBD1. Per the germline V gene, CDR1 is SNHLY and CDR2 is FYNNEI. The V segment lost 6 bases and the J segment 6 bases; nucleotides outside the gene matches: 5. CDR3 length equals 13 residues. The full variable domain, in which reference TRBV2 and TRBJ1-5 provide the parts outside the CDR3, is EPEVTQTPSHQVTQMGQEVILRCVPISNHLYFYWYRQILGQKVEFLVSFYNNEISEKSEIFDDQFSVERPDGSNFTLKIRSTKLEDSAMYFCASSGQDAQPQHFGDGTRLSIL.

V usage is TRBV10-3 and J usage is TRBJ2-5; D gene uncertain. V lost 3 bases and J lost 2, with 4 bases in between. CDR3 length: 12 amino acids. CDR1 ENHRY and CDR2 SYGVKD come from the germline V gene. DNA for the CDR3: TGTGCCATCAGTGACTATCAAGAGACCCAGTACTTC. Protein product: CAISDYQETQYF.

The sample holds a few counts of this clonotype. CDR3 residues: CSASEVLNQPQHF. The CDR3 DNA is TGCAGTGCTAGCGAGGTACTCAATCAGCCCCAGCATTTT. The chain employs TRBV20-1 and TRBJ1-5, with D hard to call. Germline V gives CDR1 DFQATT, CDR2 SNEGSKA (reference sequence). The CDR3 totals 13 residues. V was clipped by 3 bases and J by 3 bases, with 9 bases between them.

This clonotype was seen more than once but under ten times. The chain recombines TRBV6-1 with TRBJ2-7, with TRBD2 as a possible D gene (5 bases). V gave up 6 bases and J gave up 0 bases, with 15 bases separating them. CDR1 and CDR2 from the germline V gene are MNHNS and SASEGT. The CDR3 covers 15 residues. The CDR3 region is CASSRNRENSYEQYF. In DNA, the CDR3 is TGTGCCAGCAGCCGAAACCGGGAAAACTCCTACGAGCAGTACTTC.

This clonotype has only a few counts. The chain uses TRBV20-1 and TRBJ2-7; D might be TRBD1 (6 bases). Trimming shortened V by 4 bases and J by 4 bases, and 8 bases separated the two germline ends. The CDR3 loop spans 11 amino acids. Germline assignment: CDR1 DFQATT and CDR2 SNEGSKA (reference sequence). The CDR3: CSATGQYEQYF. The CDR3 bases are TGCAGTGCTACCGGACAGTACGAGCAGTACTTC.

The rearrangement links TRBV29-1 to TRBJ2-2; D is unclear. The CDR3 extends over 13 amino acids. In germline, CDR1 is SQVTM, CDR2 ANQGSEA. Deletions cut 0 bases from V and 6 bases from J, with 8 bases between. In DNA form, the CDR3 reads TGCAGCGTTGAAGATTGGGGATCCGGGGAGCTGTTTTTT. Translation: CSVEDWGSGELFF.

This chain uses TRBV3-1 with TRBJ2-1; 7 bases fit TRBD2. This CDR3 is 16 amino acids long. Germline V gives CDR1 LGHDT, CDR2 YNNKEL (reference sequence). After removal of 4 bases from V and 1 base from J, the junction contained 7 bases not matched to a gene. The CDR3 nucleotides read TGTGCCAGCAGCCTGGGGGGGGATTTTTCCTACAATGAGCAGTTCTTC. Amino acids: CASSLGGDFSYNEQFF.

This clonotype was detected a few times. This sequence joins TRBV20-1 and TRBJ1-6; D uncertain. The CDR3 contains 14 residues. V was clipped by 1 base and J by 7 bases, with 11 bases between them. The germline CDR1 and CDR2 sequences are DFQATT and SNEGSKA (reference sequence). CDR3 nucleotide sequence: TGCAGTGCTAGAGCAGGCAGCCTGAATTCACCCCTCCACTTT. Translating it yields CSARAGSLNSPLHF.

The V call is TRBV5-6, the J call TRBJ2-7; perhaps TRBD2 as D (5 bases). The germline CDR1 and CDR2 sequences are SGHDT and YYEEEE. V dropped 1 base and J dropped 4 bases, with 12 bases sitting between them. The CDR3 runs to 14 residues. The CDR3 loop reads CASSLWRISYEQYF. DNA for the CDR3: TGTGCCAGCAGCTTGTGGAGGATTTCGTACGAGCAGTACTTC.

CDR3 DNA: TGTGCCAGCGGGAGGCAGAACACTGAAGCTTTCTTT. Translated: CASGRQNTEAFF. The chain recombines TRBV11-3 with TRBJ1-1; D uncertain. V dropped 8 bases and J dropped 1 base, with 8 bases sitting between them. The germline V gene encodes CDR1 SGHNT and CDR2 YENEEA. The CDR3 sequence is 12 residues long.

V and J are TRBV6-6 and TRBJ2-1, with 7 bases matching TRBD1. The ends lost 8 bases at V and 4 bases at J; junction bases unmatched: 5. Germline CDR1 is MNHNY and CDR2 is SVGAGI (reference sequence). CDR3 length: 13 amino acids. The chain's CDR3 is CASVRDRYNEQFF. The CDR3 region has the DNA TGTGCCAGCGTACGGGACAGATACAATGAGCAGTTCTTC.

The chain is built from TRBV5-1 and TRBJ1-2; 7 bases fit TRBD1. The CDR3 is 16 residues long. Germline-derived CDR1 and CDR2 are SGHRS and YFSETQ. With V trimmed by 0 bases and J by 4 bases, 9 bases remained unmatched. CDR3 amino acids: CASSLEGQAKLYGYTF. DNA for the CDR3: TGCGCCAGCAGCTTGGAAGGACAGGCGAAACTCTATGGCTACACCTTC.

This clonotype was seen a few times. V usage is TRBV15 and J usage is TRBJ2-7; possibly TRBD2 for D (6 bases). Germline loops: CDR1 LNHNV, CDR2 YYDKDF (reference sequence). This CDR3 comprises 16 residues. V lost 0 bases and J lost 2, with 14 bases in between. The CDR3 nucleotides read TGTGCCACCAGCAGAGACCTGGCAGGAGGGACCTACGAGCAGTACTTC. Its protein product is CATSRDLAGGTYEQYF.